The next 9 T cell receptor beta chains were all read from a single sample in a study of identical twins. A single record per CDR3 protein comes from TCRdb applying MiXCR to the 5' RACE reads. The sample has roughly 1.6 million distinct CDR3 sequences, around 29% seen once; the top ten hold about 0.27%. The sample comprised cord blood. Receptors originate from a newborn girl in good health.

Only a few counts were recorded for this clonotype. The chain is built from TRBV28 and TRBJ2-1; 9 bases are a match to TRBD2. The ends lost 0 bases at V and 5 bases at J; junction bases unmatched: 2. CDR3 size: 15 residues. Germline V gene sequence: CDR1 MDHEN, CDR2 SYDVKM. CDR3 coding DNA: TGTGCCAGCAGTTTATGGACTAGCGGAAACAATGAGCAGTTCTTC. It is translated as CASSLWTSGNNEQFF.

This CDR3 is CASSDGGAYNEQYF. CDR3 DNA sequence: TGTGCCAGCAGTGACGGGGGGGCCTACAATGAGCAGTACTTC. The gene calls are TRBV2 and TRBJ2-7; 8 nucleotides match TRBD2. The V segment lost 3 bases and the J segment 7 bases; nucleotides outside the gene matches: 8. Germline V gene lookup returns CDR1 SNHLY and CDR2 FYNNEI. The CDR3 length is 14 residues.

This clonotype was observed a few times. V gene TRBV28 combines with J gene TRBJ2-3, with 10 bases that match TRBD1. V was clipped by 2 bases and J by 3 bases; unmatched bases: 5. The length of the CDR3 is 16 residues. Germline V CDR1 and CDR2: MDHEN, SYDVKM. The chain's CDR3 is CASSLILGQGTDTQYF. The CDR3 DNA sequence: TGTGCCAGCAGTTTAATACTGGGACAGGGGACAGATACGCAGTATTTT.

This clonotype showed up just a few times. This sequence joins TRBV28 and TRBJ2-1; 10 nucleotides line up with TRBD2. V was pared by 5 bases and J by 7 bases, with 11 bases of the junction left unmatched. Looked up from germline, CDR1 is MDHEN and CDR2 is SYDVKM. This CDR3 comprises 16 residues. Here the CDR3 DNA reads TGTGCCAGCAGTGGCCTTCTAGCGGGAGTTACGAATGAGCAGTTCTTC. Amino acids: CASSGLLAGVTNEQFF.

This clonotype was seen a handful of times. The chain couples TRBV20-1 to TRBJ1-2; D is unclear. This CDR3 is built from 12 residues. V was shortened by 6 bases and J by 8 bases, with 16 bases between the two germline ends. Germline CDR1 is DFQATT and CDR2 is SNEGSKA (reference sequence). CDR3 DNA: TGCAGTGCCCCCTCCAAGTCCGGGGGCTACACCTTC. This encodes CSAPSKSGGYTF.

This clonotype was seen many times. V gene TRBV10-3 combines with J gene TRBJ1-5; no firm D call. The CDR3 length is 13 residues. The V end lost 10 bases, the J end lost 3 bases, and 13 bases lay between the germline ends. Germline loops: CDR1 ENHRY, CDR2 SYGVKD. As DNA, the CDR3 is TGTGCCAGCAGCGCAGAATCCAATCAGCCCCAGCATTTT. It codes for CASSAESNQPQHF.

V usage is TRBV4-2 and J usage is TRBJ2-7; 11 nucleotides align to TRBD2. V lost 0 bases to trimming and J lost 10 bases; unmatched junction nucleotides: 11. In germline, CDR1 is LGHNA, CDR2 YNFKEQ. This CDR3 is built from 16 residues. The CDR3 DNA follows: TGTGCCAGCAGCCAAGATCTAAGTAGCGGGAGGGCCGGACAGTACGTC. As protein: CASSQDLSSGRAGQYV.

To note about this clonotype: A single base separates this from a much larger clone, so it may be a read error. The genes are TRBV29-1 and TRBJ2-3; D may correspond to TRBD1 or TRBD2 (5 bases each). CDR1 is SQVTM, CDR2 ANQGSEA, per germline. The ends were cut back, 5 bases at V and 3 bases at J, with 21 bases in the middle. This CDR3 is built from 16 residues. CDR3 sequence reads: CSVPTIRGHGTDTQYF. The CDR3 DNA is TGCAGCGTTCCAACGATCCGGGGCCACGGAACAGATACGCAGTATTTT.

This chain connects TRBV20-1 to TRBJ2-1; D remains ambiguous. The CDR3 sequence is 16 residues long. Germline CDR1 reads DFQATT; CDR2 reads SNEGSKA (reference sequence). V shed 1 base and J shed 0 bases, with 13 bases lying between them. CDR3 loop: CSARVRKGSSYNEQFF. The DNA for the CDR3 is TGCAGTGCTAGAGTGAGGAAGGGTAGCTCCTACAATGAGCAGTTCTTC.